This record looks at one T cell receptor beta chain sequence and its context. Enrolled through a virtual design, the participants were between about 18 and 89 years of age and came from under 30 US areas. Two negative PCRs, clearance, or symptom resolution were required of recovered Cohort 3 donors. The data are from a study of blood T cell repertoires in COVID-19. Study in general: Acute and convalescent COVID-19 specimens originated in the United States, Italy and Spain.

CDR3 length: 12 residues. Trimming pared 3 bases from V and 1 base from J, leaving 3 bases between. Germline-derived CDR1 and CDR2 are SGHKS and YYEKEE (reference sequence). Produced via immunoSEQ multiplex PCR; TCRdb's table is partial and in-frame only. This sample yields 150,000 to 200,000 clones, of which approximately 80% are seen a single time; roughly 11% belongs to the top ten. The specimen was PBMCs or T cells enriched from blood (not recorded which). The origin of this receptor is a middle-aged man who had recovered from COVID-19. The V gene is TRBV5-5, the J gene TRBJ2-3, with unresolved D. The CDR3 nucleotides are TGTGCCAGCAGCTGGCGCACAGATACGCAGTATTTT. Translation: CASSWRTDTQYF.